This T cell receptor (beta chain) was recorded in a study of graft-versus-host responses after intestinal transplantation. Study as a whole: The study gave all recipients anti-thymocyte globulin induction, then tacrolimus and steroids for approximately three years.

Study-level findings and limits: Allograft graft-versus-host to host-versus-graft clonal ratios ran high in patients with graft-donor T cell macrochimerism. Among recipient marrow samples, GvH clones were found; some appeared first in ileum or blood. There was an association between peak levels of circulating GvH clones and early post-transplant HvG declines.

Assay: immunoSEQ multiplex PCR; the TCRdb copy retains only in-frame clones and omits some. This sample carries 35,000 to 50,000 clones, about 96% of them seen once, and the ten largest clones take roughly 0.22%. In the case of this clone: Its antigen is still unknown.

The CDR3 length is 15 residues. V dropped 4 bases and J dropped 3; count of bases not matched to a gene: 8. Germline V gene lookup returns CDR1 SGHDT and CDR2 YYEEEE. The sample in question was unstimulated CD8+ T cells sorted from spleen or lymph node cells, obtained before transplant. The clonotype was recovered from a human donor who was the organ donor for an intestinal transplant. The V and J genes are TRBV5-6 and TRBJ2-5; 8 bases agree with TRBD1. The CDR3 reads CASSAAGTGEETQYF. In nucleotides, the CDR3 is TGTGCCAGCAGCGCTGCCGGGACAGGAGAAGAGACCCAGTACTTC.